Following are 17 T cell receptor beta chains from one sample sequenced in a study of blood T cell repertoires in COVID-19. TCRdb's table, derived via immunoSEQ multiplex PCR, lists solely in-frame clones and lacks some. The sample lists roughly 190,000 clones; about 88% were seen once. The sample taken for sequencing was peripheral blood. The receptors were sampled from a woman aged 40 to 50 who had recovered from COVID-19.

The chain couples TRBV5-8 to TRBJ1-2; 8 nucleotides agree with TRBD1. The CDR3 totals 16 residues. Per the germline V gene, CDR1 is SGHTS and CDR2 is YDEGEE. The junction had 12 bases not matched to a gene; V was cut back by 4 bases and J by 4 bases. Here the CDR3 DNA reads TGTGCCAGCAGCCGGGGTGGACAGGGATTAGGCTATGGCTACACCTTC. Residues: CASSRGGQGLGYGYTF.

V gene TRBV5-4 combines with J gene TRBJ2-5, with a tentative D call TRBD2 (5 bases). From germline, CDR1 is SGHNT and CDR2 YYREEE (reference sequence). V lost 2 bases and J lost 1, with 15 bases in between. The CDR3 runs to 16 residues. DNA for the CDR3: TGTGCCAGCAGCTTACAAATCCTAGCAGGCCAAGAGACCCAGTACTTC. Protein: CASSLQILAGQETQYF.

J is TRBJ2-1 and V is TRBV19; D might be TRBD1 (5 bases). Per germline, CDR1 LNHDA and CDR2 SQIVND (reference sequence). The length of the CDR3 is 14 residues. V gave up 2 bases and J gave up 8 bases, with 13 bases separating them. CDR3 DNA: TGTGCCAGTAGTATACCCCCAGGGATCGATGAGCAGTTCTTC. It translates to CASSIPPGIDEQFF.

The chain has TRBV5-1 and TRBJ1-2; D possibly corresponds to TRBD1 (5 bases). This CDR3 region has 13 residues. The germline gives CDR1 SGHRS, CDR2 YFSETQ. The V end lost 0 bases, the J end lost 14 bases, and 17 bases lay between the germline ends. CDR3 nucleotide sequence: TGCGCCAGCAGCTTGGGTCAGGGCGCGCTAGGTACCTTC. The encoded protein is CASSLGQGALGTF. Full variable domain (rest looked up from reference TRBV5-1 and TRBJ1-2): KAGVTQTPRYLIKTRGQQVTLSCSPISGHRSVSWYQQTPGQGLQFLFEYFSETQRNKGNFPGRFSGRQFSNSRSEMNVSTLELGDSALYLCASSLGQGALGTFGSGTRLTVV.

This sequence joins TRBV24-1 and TRBJ2-7; the D is unclear. Germline CDR1 KGHDR, CDR2 SFDVKD. V dropped 2 bases and J dropped 3 bases, with 10 bases sitting between them. The CDR3 is 14 residues long. The CDR3 loop reads CATSDSSAFYEQYF. CDR3 nucleotides: TGTGCCACCAGTGATTCCAGTGCTTTCTACGAGCAGTACTTC.

The table lists this clone with a few counts. The chain has TRBV6-5 and TRBJ2-7, with 14 bases that match TRBD2. The CDR3 has 15 amino acids. After removal of 6 bases from V and 5 bases from J, the junction contained 6 bases not matched to a gene. Germline V gene data show CDR1 as MNHEY and CDR2 as SVGAGI. The CDR3 loop reads CASRGLAGESDEQYF. DNA for the CDR3: TGTGCCAGCAGGGGACTAGCGGGAGAATCCGACGAGCAGTACTTC.

This clone was observed a handful of times. The chain is built from TRBV16 and TRBJ1-2; 8 positions match TRBD1. This CDR3 is built from 15 residues. Germline CDR1 and CDR2: KGHSY and FQNENV. The V gene end was trimmed by 5 bases and the J gene end by 5 bases; junction bases not matched to a gene: 10. CDR3 DNA sequence: TGTGCCAGCAGCGAAAATACAGGGGGAGGATATGGCTACACCTTC. This sequence encodes CASSENTGGGYGYTF.

In DNA, the CDR3 is TGTGCCAGCAGCGCCATGGGCACCGGGACAAGCTACGAGCAGTACTTC. Translation gives CASSAMGTGTSYEQYF. The chain employs TRBV7-8 and TRBJ2-7; tentative D call: TRBD1 (6 bases). Germline CDR1 SGHVS, CDR2 FQNEAQ. Trimming stripped 5 bases from V and 3 bases from J, with 20 bases between. This CDR3 has 16 amino acids.

The V and J genes are TRBV2 and TRBJ2-1, with D possibly TRBD1 on 6 matching bases. V was shortened by 7 bases and J by 4 bases, with 11 bases between the two germline ends. Germline loops: CDR1 SNHLY, CDR2 FYNNEI. The CDR3 is 13 residues long. This CDR3 is CASTVDSYNEQFF. In DNA, the CDR3 is TGTGCCAGCACGGTGGACAGTTACAATGAGCAGTTCTTC.

This clone appeared a few times. This rearrangement joins TRBV9 to TRBJ2-7; 7 nucleotides align to TRBD1. Germline CDR1 is SGDLS and CDR2 is YYNGEE. The CDR3 covers 14 residues. V lost 4 bases and J lost 6; bases outside the gene matches: 10. The chain's CDR3 is CASSQGQASGEQYF. CDR3 sequence (DNA): TGTGCCAGCAGCCAAGGACAGGCGTCCGGCGAGCAGTACTTC.

This clone was seen a few times. The CDR3 loop is CASSGRILPNTEAFF. The CDR3 nucleotides are TGCGCCAGCAGTGGCAGGATCCTACCGAACACTGAAGCTTTCTTT. This chain uses TRBV10-1 with TRBJ1-1, with D unclear. V was clipped by 4 bases and J by 1 base, with 13 bases between them. The germline gives CDR1 WNHNN, CDR2 SYGVQD (reference sequence). The CDR3 covers 15 residues.

The chain carries TRBV5-8 and TRBJ2-1, with 7 bases fitting TRBD2. Germline values: CDR1 SGHTS, CDR2 YDEGEE. The CDR3 covers 16 residues. The V gene end was trimmed by 1 base and the J gene end by 4 bases; junction bases not matched to a gene: 8. Here the CDR3 DNA reads TGTGCCAGCAGCTTGTCAGTGCTAGCGGAGTACAATGAGCAGTTCTTC. Its translation: CASSLSVLAEYNEQFF. The full variable domain, its missing parts supplied by reference TRBV5-8 and TRBJ2-1, is EAGVTQSPTHLIKTRGQQATLRCSPISGHTSVYWYQQALGLGLQFLLWYDEGEERNRGNFPPRFSGRQFPNYSSELNVNALELEDSALYLCASSLSVLAEYNEQFFGPGTRLTVL.

The rearrangement links TRBV6-6 to TRBJ2-7, with D hard to call. V lost 7 bases and J lost 1, with 11 bases in between. The germline gives CDR1 MNHNY, CDR2 SVGAGI (reference sequence). This CDR3 contains 13 residues. The CDR3 DNA is TGTGCCAGCACCCTCGCCGGGTCCTACGAGCAGTACTTC. It specifies CASTLAGSYEQYF.

The chain links TRBV7-2 to TRBJ1-4; TRBD1 agrees at 8 bases. V shed 5 bases and J 8 bases; nucleotides not matched to a gene: 7. Germline CDR1 SGHTA, CDR2 FQGNSA. This CDR3 has 14 residues. The CDR3 DNA reads TGTGCCAGCAGCCCAGACAGGGGAGGAGAAAAACTGTTTTTT. Amino acid sequence: CASSPDRGGEKLFF.

The chain recombines TRBV10-3 with TRBJ2-7; 11 bases fit TRBD2. The ends lost 11 bases at V and 1 base at J; junction bases unmatched: 7. Looked up from germline, CDR1 is ENHRY and CDR2 is SYGVKD. The CDR3 is 14 amino acids. CDR3 sequence reads: CAVQGLADSYEQYF. The CDR3, as DNA: TGTGCCGTCCAGGGACTAGCGGATTCCTACGAGCAGTACTTC.

The chain combines TRBV30 with TRBJ1-1; maybe TRBD1 (6 bases). Deletions cut 0 bases from V and 5 bases from J, with 13 bases between. The CDR3 covers 14 residues. Germline loops: CDR1 GTSNPN, CDR2 SVGIG (reference sequence). In DNA form, the CDR3 reads TGTGCCTGGAGTGTAGTGGGGGCTAAAACTGAAGCTTTCTTT. It translates to CAWSVVGAKTEAFF.

J is TRBJ2-3 and V is TRBV5-1, with TRBD1 matching 8 bases. Germline V gives CDR1 SGHRS, CDR2 YFSETQ. The CDR3 spans 15 residues. J lost 0 bases, V lost 4 bases, and 4 bases had no gene match. In nucleotides, the CDR3 is TGCGCCAGCAGCCCGGGACAGGCGAGCACAGATACGCAGTATTTT. Translated: CASSPGQASTDTQYF. Together with reference TRBV5-1 and TRBJ2-3, the CDR3 gives the full variable domain: KAGVTQTPRYLIKTRGQQVTLSCSPISGHRSVSWYQQTPGQGLQFLFEYFSETQRNKGNFPGRFSGRQFSNSRSEMNVSTLELGDSALYLCASSPGQASTDTQYFGPGTRLTVL.